Sequencing of this TCR beta chain was carried out in a study of T cells in Graves' hyperthyroidism and ophthalmopathy. Study-wide findings and caveats: Among thyroid clonotypes expanded above 0.001, most also appeared in blood.

This clonotype appeared many times. The antigen is not known. The patients, who ranged from 18 to 65 in age, presented with newly diagnosed hyperthyroidism lasting under 2 months. Clinical symptoms, serum thyroxine and TRAb, thyroid ultrasound and orbital computed tomography together formed the diagnostic basis. The authors took PBMCs from over 8.5 ml fresh peripheral blood. The V and J ends lost 3 bases and 5 bases respectively, with 10 bases between them. The CDR3 runs 13 residues. Germline V gives CDR1 KGHSH, CDR2 LQKENI. The investigators amplified TCR beta CDR3 regions from RNA transcripts. First-round RT-PCR with HTBI primers amplified the TCR CDR3 region. MiXCR, applied by TCRdb to the multiplex PCR reads, yields one record per CDR3 protein. The data hold approximately 710,000 distinct CDR3 sequences, with 17% observed a single time.

This receptor was taken from a man between 50 and 59 years old with Graves' hyperthyroidism. The V call is TRBV18, the J call TRBJ2-5; TRBD1 might be the D (6 bases). Material for sequencing was blood. The CDR3 nucleotides read TGTGCCAGCTCACCGGGGGCGAAGGAGACCCAGTACTTC. It yields the protein CASSPGAKETQYF.